Listed here are 32 T cell receptor beta chains from one sample, sequenced in a study of blood T cell repertoires in COVID-19. Generated by immunoSEQ multiplex PCR, the TCRdb table keeps only in-frame clones and is missing some. The table has under 250,000 clones, 84% seen once. The sequenced sample was peripheral blood. All receptors come from a woman aged 25 to 39 who had recovered from COVID-19.

V and J are TRBV9 and TRBJ2-2, with D possibly matching TRBD1 (6 bases). V dropped 3 bases and J dropped 7 bases, with 22 bases sitting between them. The CDR3 has 17 residues. CDR1 and CDR2 (germline): SGDLS, YYNGEE. The CDR3 region is CASSASTGTSSGGELFF. In nucleotides, the CDR3 is TGTGCCAGCAGCGCCTCTACCGGGACATCCTCGGGCGGGGAGCTGTTTTTT.

The chain links TRBV28 to TRBJ2-7, with D perhaps TRBD2 (6 bases). Germline V CDR1 and CDR2: MDHEN, SYDVKM. The CDR3 has 12 amino acids. With 10 bases removed from V and 2 bases from J, the gap between germline ends came to 12 bases. CDR3 amino acids: CATRRAPYEQYF. The CDR3 nucleotides read TGTGCCACCAGGAGGGCGCCCTACGAGCAGTACTTC.

This chain connects TRBV5-1 to TRBJ2-7; 9 nucleotides agree with TRBD1. CDR3 length: 16 residues. V shed 9 bases and J 4 bases; nucleotides not matched to a gene: 17. Per germline, CDR1 SGHRS and CDR2 YFSETQ. For the CDR3, the DNA is TGCGCCACCCGGGGGGCCCAGACAGGGGGTAAGTACGAGCAGTACTTC. Its protein is CATRGAQTGGKYEQYF.

The V and J genes are TRBV5-4 and TRBJ1-1; perhaps TRBD1 as D (5 bases). In germline, CDR1 is SGHNT, CDR2 YYREEE (reference sequence). V was trimmed by 7 bases and J by 1 base, leaving 17 bases between them. The CDR3 loop spans 15 amino acids. In DNA, the CDR3 is TGTGCCAGCTCCCGGGGGGGGGTCGCGAACACTGAAGCTTTCTTT. Encoded protein: CASSRGGVANTEAFF.

This clone was counted a few times. This rearrangement joins TRBV6-5 to TRBJ1-4; 11 bases are a match to TRBD1. After removal of 2 bases from V and 7 bases from J, the junction contained 6 bases not matched to a gene. There are 16 residues in the CDR3. Germline lookup yields CDR1 MNHEY and CDR2 SVGAGI. CDR3: CASSYTGQGAGEKLFF. Written as DNA, the CDR3 is TGTGCCAGCAGTTACACAGGACAGGGGGCGGGTGAAAAACTGTTTTTT.

The chain joins TRBV19 to TRBJ1-1; tentative D call: TRBD1 (5 bases). There are 22 residues in the CDR3. The germline CDR1 and CDR2 sequences are LNHDA and SQIVND (reference sequence). Trimming shortened V by 4 bases and J by 2 bases, and 35 bases separated the two germline ends. This CDR3 is CASSTLGRVWASGRDSNTEAFF. The CDR3 DNA reads as TGTGCCAGTAGTACTTTGGGGAGGGTTTGGGCATCTGGTAGAGACAGCAACACTGAAGCTTTCTTT. Full variable domain (remainder filled in from reference TRBV19 and TRBJ1-1): DGGITQSPKYLFRKEGQNVTLSCEQNLNHDAMYWYRQDPGQGLRLIYYSQIVNDFQKGDIAEGYSVSREKKESFPLTVTSAQKNPTAFYLCASSTLGRVWASGRDSNTEAFFGQGTRLTVV.

The chain joins TRBV3-1 (or the pseudogene TRBV3-2) to TRBJ1-6; 8 nucleotides match TRBD1. This CDR3 has 14 amino acids. Germline CDR1 reads LGHDT; CDR2 reads YNNKEL (reference sequence). With 5 bases clipped from V and 8 bases from J, the junction kept 5 bases outside the gene matches. The CDR3 loop reads CASSSQQGDSPLHF. CDR3 coding DNA: TGTGCCAGCAGCTCCCAACAGGGGGATTCACCCCTCCACTTT.

The J gene is TRBJ2-7, the V gene TRBV19; D is ambiguous. Between the trimmed V and J ends, which lost 1 base and 0 bases, there was a span of 10 bases. There are 15 residues in the CDR3. Germline CDR1 is LNHDA and CDR2 is SQIVND (reference sequence). CDR3 sequence reads: CASSIAPGPSYEQYF. The CDR3 DNA sequence: TGTGCCAGTAGTATAGCACCAGGCCCCTCCTACGAGCAGTACTTC.

The chain joins TRBV28 to TRBJ2-7, with a tentative D call TRBD2 (6 bases). V gave up 3 bases and J gave up 0 bases, with 15 bases separating them. The germline CDR1 and CDR2 sequences are MDHEN and SYDVKM. The CDR3 totals 16 residues. CDR3 in amino acids: CASSLVLATSSYEQYF. CDR3 coding DNA: TGTGCCAGCAGTTTGGTCCTAGCGACAAGCTCCTACGAGCAGTACTTC.

This clone has only a few counts. The V call is TRBV7-2, the J call TRBJ2-5, with D maybe TRBD1 (5 bases). Germline loops: CDR1 SGHTA, CDR2 FQGNSA. Trimming removed 5 bases at V and 4 bases at J, with 20 bases between. The CDR3 covers 16 residues. As DNA, the CDR3 is TGTGCCAGCAGCCCTAACTCAAGGGGAAGGGGAGAGACCCAGTACTTC. Translated: CASSPNSRGRGETQYF.

This chain links TRBV19 with TRBJ2-1; 11 bases line up with TRBD2. Germline trimming cut 1 base from V and 3 bases from J; bases unmatched to any gene: 2. The CDR3 is 16 amino acids. Germline lookup yields CDR1 LNHDA and CDR2 SQIVND (reference sequence). DNA for the CDR3: TGTGCCAGTAGTATAGGGGGACTAGCGGTCTACAATGAGCAGTTCTTC. Its protein is CASSIGGLAVYNEQFF.

The chain combines TRBV28 with TRBJ1-5, with 10 bases fitting TRBD1. Germline V lookup: CDR1 MDHEN, CDR2 SYDVKM. With V trimmed by 7 bases and J by 8 bases, 11 bases remained unmatched. CDR3 length: 15 amino acids. The CDR3 loop is CASTVDRGPGEPQHF. The CDR3 coding sequence is TGTGCCAGCACCGTCGACAGGGGGCCCGGGGAGCCCCAGCATTTT.

In its sample, this clone was seen many times. V gene TRBV5-4 combines with J gene TRBJ1-3; D remains ambiguous. V was shortened by 3 bases and J by 0 bases, with 10 bases between the two germline ends. CDR1 SGHNT and CDR2 YYREEE come from the germline V gene (reference sequence). The CDR3 extends over 15 amino acids. The CDR3 DNA reads as TGTGCCAGCAGCTCCGCCATGAGCTCTGGAAACACCATATATTTT. Its protein is CASSSAMSSGNTIYF. Full variable domain (missing parts from reference TRBV5-4 and TRBJ1-3): ETGVTQSPTHLIKTRGQQVTLRCSSQSGHNTVSWYQQALGQGPQFIFQYYREEENGRGNFPPRFSGLQFPNYSSELNVNALELDDSALYLCASSSAMSSGNTIYFGEGSWLTVV.

V is TRBV11-3 and J is TRBJ2-3, with 9 bases lining up with TRBD1. Germline CDR1 SGHNT, CDR2 YENEEA. The junction had 7 bases not matched to a gene; V was cut back by 8 bases and J by 7 bases. The CDR3 spans 13 residues. Here the CDR3 DNA reads TGTGCCAGCGGGACAGGGTCTTTGAATACGCAGTATTTT. Translation gives CASGTGSLNTQYF.

The chain joins TRBV5-4 to TRBJ2-5; the match to TRBD1 covers 11 bases. This CDR3 region has 16 residues. Germline lookup yields CDR1 SGHNT and CDR2 YYREEE (reference sequence). Unmatched junction bases numbered 9, after V lost 4 bases and J lost 4 bases. In DNA, the CDR3 is TGTGCCAGCAGCCTCCGGGACAGGGGGTCAGGAGAGACCCAGTACTTC. This translates into CASSLRDRGSGETQYF.

V and J are TRBV3-1 (or the pseudogene TRBV3-2) and TRBJ1-5; TRBD1 is a possible D gene (6 bases). This CDR3 spans 15 amino acids. V was shortened by 4 bases and J by 3 bases, with 13 bases between the two germline ends. Germline CDR1 LGHDT, CDR2 YNNKEL (reference sequence). The CDR3 here is CASSPTGQNNQPQHF. The DNA of the CDR3 is TGTGCCAGCAGCCCCACCGGACAGAACAATCAGCCCCAGCATTTT.

J is TRBJ2-7 and V is TRBV12-3 or TRBV12-4; TRBD1 agrees at 8 bases. The CDR3 is 12 amino acids. With 3 bases clipped from V and 7 bases from J, the junction kept 2 bases outside the gene matches. The DNA for the CDR3 is TGTGCCAGCAGTTTGGGGACAGGAGAGCAGTACTTC. Translation: CASSLGTGEQYF.

This clone was detected only once. The chain recombines TRBV27 with TRBJ2-7; D might be TRBD1 (6 bases). Trimming cost V 5 bases and J 6 bases, with 14 bases left between them. The CDR3 consists of 13 residues. The germline V gene encodes CDR1 MNHEY and CDR2 SMNVEV (reference sequence). The CDR3 is CASSVHREREQYF. The CDR3 DNA reads TGTGCCAGCAGTGTCCACAGGGAACGCGAGCAGTACTTC.

The V call is TRBV27, the J call TRBJ2-7; no clear D. Germline values: CDR1 MNHEY, CDR2 SMNVEV (reference sequence). V was clipped by 5 bases and J by 3 bases, with 17 bases between them. The CDR3 extends over 15 amino acids. The CDR3, as DNA: TGTGCCAGCAGTCCGGCTCCCCCTCACTACTACGAGCAGTACTTC. Translating it yields CASSPAPPHYYEQYF.

The chain recombines TRBV10-1 with TRBJ2-1, with D perhaps matching TRBD1 (6 bases). V lost 3 bases and J lost 10, with 13 bases in between. The CDR3 covers 13 residues. Looked up from germline, CDR1 is WNHNN and CDR2 is SYGVQD (reference sequence). This CDR3 is CASSDPGQSEQFF. DNA of the CDR3: TGCGCCAGCAGTGATCCTGGACAGAGCGAGCAGTTCTTC.

This sequence joins TRBV5-1 and TRBJ1-6, with 7 nucleotides matching TRBD1. J was trimmed by 10 bases and V by 5 bases; bases with no gene match: 12. The CDR3 is made up of 15 amino acids. Germline loops: CDR1 SGHRS, CDR2 YFSETQ. CDR3 sequence: CASSFDGTADSPLHF. The CDR3, as DNA: TGCGCCAGCAGTTTTGATGGGACAGCCGACTCACCCCTCCACTTT. The full variable domain, rest sourced from reference TRBV5-1 and TRBJ1-6, is KAGVTQTPRYLIKTRGQQVTLSCSPISGHRSVSWYQQTPGQGLQFLFEYFSETQRNKGNFPGRFSGRQFSNSRSEMNVSTLELGDSALYLCASSFDGTADSPLHFGNGTRLTVT.

For the CDR3, the DNA is TGTGCCACAACGATCCCACTAGCGCCCGCCTACAATGAGCAGTTCTTC. It specifies CATTIPLAPAYNEQFF. The V gene is TRBV15, the J gene TRBJ2-1; 7 nucleotides agree with TRBD2. Germline trimming cut 9 bases from V and 2 bases from J; bases unmatched to any gene: 13. Germline values: CDR1 LNHNV, CDR2 YYDKDF (reference sequence). CDR3 length equals 16 residues.

The chain carries TRBV15 and TRBJ2-3, with 10 bases matching TRBD2. Germline V gives CDR1 LNHNV, CDR2 YYDKDF (reference sequence). J lost 2 bases, V lost 5 bases, and 7 bases had no gene match. This CDR3 is built from 16 residues. The CDR3 is CATSPRTSGHTDTQYF. CDR3 DNA: TGTGCCACCAGCCCTCGGACTAGCGGACACACAGATACGCAGTATTTT.

The V call is TRBV5-1, the J call TRBJ1-2, with 7 bases that match TRBD1. This CDR3 has 14 amino acids. The J segment lost 7 bases and the V segment lost 4 bases, leaving 10 bases of the junction unmatched. Germline V gene lookup returns CDR1 SGHRS and CDR2 YFSETQ. CDR3 in amino acids: CASSEGQPSSGYTF. CDR3 DNA sequence: TGCGCCAGCAGCGAGGGACAGCCGTCGAGTGGCTACACCTTC.

V is TRBV6-5 and J is TRBJ1-4; D call uncertain. The CDR3 covers 13 residues. CDR1 is MNHEY and CDR2 is SVGAGI in the germline V gene. V was cut by 7 bases and J by 4 bases, with 10 bases left in between. The DNA for the CDR3 is TGTGCCAGCAACCGACGGAGTAATGAAAAACTGTTTTTT. This sequence encodes CASNRRSNEKLFF.

The V gene is TRBV2, the J gene TRBJ2-5, with D uncertain. CDR1 is SNHLY and CDR2 is FYNNEI in the germline V gene. V shed 10 bases and J shed 3 bases, with 21 bases lying between them. The CDR3 runs 15 residues. CDR3 nucleotides: TGTGCCACCCAGAACCCGGAGTTGGCGGAAGAGACCCAGTACTTC. It specifies CATQNPELAEETQYF.

The table lists this clone with a count of one. This chain joins TRBV10-1 and TRBJ2-7, with 7 bases matching TRBD2. The V segment lost 4 bases and the J segment 3 bases; nucleotides outside the gene matches: 0. The CDR3 runs to 12 residues. Germline assignment: CDR1 WNHNN and CDR2 SYGVQD (reference sequence). CDR3 sequence (DNA): TGCGCCAGCAGTGGGACTAGCTACGAGCAGTACTTC. Its translation is CASSGTSYEQYF.

This chain links TRBV20-1 with TRBJ1-5; possible D gene TRBD1, 5 bases. Germline CDR1 is DFQATT and CDR2 is SNEGSKA (reference sequence). V gave up 3 bases and J gave up 4 bases, with 19 bases separating them. The CDR3 extends over 16 amino acids. CDR3 in DNA: TGCAGTGCTAGTTCGTATCGGTGGCAGGGAAATCAGCCCCAGCATTTT. Its protein is CSASSYRWQGNQPQHF.

This clone was seen a handful of times. The rearrangement joins TRBV6-5 to TRBJ2-7, with a possible D match to TRBD2 (5 bases). Per germline, CDR1 MNHEY and CDR2 SVGAGI. The CDR3 consists of 14 residues. Trimming left V 6 bases short and J 0 bases short, with 12 bases between. Written as DNA, the CDR3 is TGTGCCAGCAGAGGACTCCCCCTCTCCTACGAGCAGTACTTC. Amino acid sequence: CASRGLPLSYEQYF.

A few counts support this clone. The chain is built from TRBV5-5 and TRBJ2-7; a possible D gene is TRBD1 (6 bases). Between the trimmed V and J ends, which lost 1 base and 4 bases, there was a span of 6 bases. This CDR3 region has 12 residues. Looked up from germline, CDR1 is SGHKS and CDR2 is YYEKEE (reference sequence). This chain's CDR3 is CASSLTGYEQYF. The CDR3 DNA follows: TGTGCCAGCAGCTTGACAGGGTACGAGCAGTACTTC.

The chain employs TRBV6-2 or TRBV6-3 and TRBJ2-5, with TRBD2 matching 9 bases. The V gene's germline CDR1 is MNHEY and CDR2 SVGEGT. The CDR3 runs to 18 residues. V lost 4 bases and J lost 5; bases outside the gene matches: 17. The CDR3 bases are TGTGCCAGCAGTTTACGCGGGGTAGCGGGAGCTCAGGGGGAGACCCAGTACTTC. Translating gives CASSLRGVAGAQGETQYF.

The V and J genes are TRBV10-3 and TRBJ1-5, with 7 positions matching TRBD1. Germline assignment: CDR1 ENHRY and CDR2 SYGVKD. The J segment lost 3 bases and the V segment lost 7 bases, leaving 3 bases of the junction unmatched. This CDR3 comprises 13 residues. CDR3 bases: TGTGCCATCACGGGACAGATCAATCAGCCCCAGCATTTT. Protein product: CAITGQINQPQHF.